The sequence of this T cell receptor beta chain was determined in a study of blood T cell repertoires in COVID-19. CDR3 size: 14 residues. Germline loops: CDR1 SGHRS, CDR2 YFSETQ. Unmatched junction bases numbered 6, after V lost 4 bases and J lost 5 bases. Libraries were prepared by immunoSEQ multiplex PCR; TCRdb keeps only in-frame clonotypes and omits some of them. The sample shows roughly 86,000 clones, around 86% of them seen only once. The receptor comes from a man between 40 and 49 years old with acute or convalescent COVID-19. This chain joins TRBV5-1 and TRBJ1-2, with 9 bases lining up with TRBD1. The sequencing input was peripheral blood. The CDR3 sequence: CASSRDRVEYGYTF. The CDR3 DNA reads TGCGCCAGCAGCAGGGACAGGGTGGAATATGGCTACACCTTC.